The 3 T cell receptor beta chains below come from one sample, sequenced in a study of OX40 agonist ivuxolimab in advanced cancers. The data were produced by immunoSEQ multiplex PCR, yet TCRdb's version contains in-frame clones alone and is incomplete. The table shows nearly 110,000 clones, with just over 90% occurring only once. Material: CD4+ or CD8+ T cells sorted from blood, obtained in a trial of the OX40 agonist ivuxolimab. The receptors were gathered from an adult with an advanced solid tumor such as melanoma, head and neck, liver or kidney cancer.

The CDR3 loop reads CASSLAGLAGGDEQFF. For the CDR3, the DNA is TGTGCCAGCAGCTTGGCCGGACTAGCGGGGGGCGATGAGCAGTTCTTC. The V and J genes are TRBV5-4 and TRBJ2-1; 14 bases match TRBD2. The V gene's germline CDR1 is SGHNT and CDR2 YYREEE (reference sequence). Losses at the gene ends were 0 bases for V and 8 bases for J; bases not matched to a gene: 4. CDR3 length: 16 residues. Supplemented by reference TRBV5-4 and TRBJ2-1, the full variable domain reads ETGVTQSPTHLIKTRGQQVTLRCSSQSGHNTVSWYQQALGQGPQFIFQYYREEENGRGNFPPRFSGLQFPNYSSELNVNALELDDSALYLCASSLAGLAGGDEQFFGPGTRLTVL.

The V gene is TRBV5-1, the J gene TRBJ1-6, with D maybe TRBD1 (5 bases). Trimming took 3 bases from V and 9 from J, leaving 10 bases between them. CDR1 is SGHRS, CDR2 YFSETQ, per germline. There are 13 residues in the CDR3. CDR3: CASSWGEGSPLHF. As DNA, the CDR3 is TGCGCCAGCAGCTGGGGGGAAGGTTCACCCCTCCACTTT.

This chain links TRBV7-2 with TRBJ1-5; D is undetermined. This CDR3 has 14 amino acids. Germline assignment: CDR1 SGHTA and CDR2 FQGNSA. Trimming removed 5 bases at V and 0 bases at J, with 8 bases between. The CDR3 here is CASSHPYSNQPQHF. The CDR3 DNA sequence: TGTGCCAGCAGCCACCCATATAGCAATCAGCCCCAGCATTTT.